This T cell receptor beta chain emerged from a study of blood T cell repertoires in COVID-19. At the level of the study: T cells, B-cell-depleted T cells, or PBMCs provided the cDNA or gDNA that served as material.

This clone is medium-sized (0.01 to 0.1%) in the sample. The CDR3 consists of 15 residues. V shed 2 bases, J shed 8 bases, and the junction held 8 bases outside the gene matches. Germline V gene data show CDR1 as MNHEY and CDR2 as SVGAGI. As processed by the authors: The assay estimated nucleated cells by amplifying reference gene primers. Sequencing used immunoSEQ multiplex PCR; TCRdb keeps in-frame clones, though not all of them. That table furnishes V, J and clone size, whereas the DNA furnished D and trimming. The top ten hold 4% to 5.5% of the sample, which has approximately 110,000 clones, around 81% seen once.

The TCR originated in a human donor in a cohort sampled during active or convalescent COVID-19. Input material: peripheral blood. This sequence joins TRBV6-5 and TRBJ2-1; 8 nucleotides match TRBD2. CDR3 coding DNA: TGTGCCAGCAGTTACGGGTCGGGAGGGCCAGATGAGCAGTTCTTC. It specifies CASSYGSGGPDEQFF.